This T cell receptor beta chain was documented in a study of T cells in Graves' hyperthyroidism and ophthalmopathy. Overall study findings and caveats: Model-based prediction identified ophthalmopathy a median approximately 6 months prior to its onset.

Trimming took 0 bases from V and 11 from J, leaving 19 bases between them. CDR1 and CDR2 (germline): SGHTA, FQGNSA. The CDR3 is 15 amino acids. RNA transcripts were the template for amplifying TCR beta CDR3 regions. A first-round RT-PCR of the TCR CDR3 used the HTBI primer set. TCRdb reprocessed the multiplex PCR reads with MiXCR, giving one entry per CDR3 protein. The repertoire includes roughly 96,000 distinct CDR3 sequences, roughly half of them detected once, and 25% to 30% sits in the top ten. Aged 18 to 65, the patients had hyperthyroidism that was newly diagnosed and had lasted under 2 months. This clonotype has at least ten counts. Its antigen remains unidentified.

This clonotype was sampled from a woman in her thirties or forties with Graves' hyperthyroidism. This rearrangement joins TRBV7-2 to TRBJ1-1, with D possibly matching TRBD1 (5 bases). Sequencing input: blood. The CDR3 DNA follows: TGTGCCAGCAGCTTAGCCCGGACGGCCAAAGGGGACGCTTTCTTT. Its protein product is CASSLARTAKGDAFF.